The T cell receptor beta chain described here comes from a study of cytomegalovirus exposure and HLA in healthy donors. A word on this clone: Its antigen is unknown.

Study observations and caveats: Most TCR sequences were seen very rarely across donors, but some public TCRs occurred in many. In the roughly 120 validation repertoires, a later analysis found that first-cohort TCR clusters tended to co-occur. The authors confirmed in vitro that three CMV-associated chains were specific for CMV antigens.

The CDR3 is 14 amino acids. V lost 6 bases, J lost 2 bases, and 14 bases lay in between. Germline CDR1 MNHEY, CDR2 SMNVEV (reference sequence). TCRdb's table, derived via immunoSEQ multiplex PCR, lists solely in-frame clones and lacks some. The sample lists approximately 160,000 clones; 86% were seen once. This receptor was identified in a woman aged 18-35 years in good health and CMV-seronegative. The V and J genes are TRBV27 and TRBJ2-7; TRBD1 is a possible D gene (6 bases). Sequenced: PBMCs. Here the CDR3 DNA reads TGTGCCAGCAGCCCCAGGACAGCTACCTACGAGCAGTACTTC. Translation gives CASSPRTATYEQYF.